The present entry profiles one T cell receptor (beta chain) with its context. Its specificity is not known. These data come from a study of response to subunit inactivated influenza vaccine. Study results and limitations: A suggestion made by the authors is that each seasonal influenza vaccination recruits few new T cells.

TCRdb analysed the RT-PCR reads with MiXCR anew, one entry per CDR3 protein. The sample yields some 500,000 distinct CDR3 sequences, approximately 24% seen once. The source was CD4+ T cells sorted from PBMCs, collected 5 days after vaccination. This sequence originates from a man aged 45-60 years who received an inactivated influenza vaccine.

CDR3 amino acids: CASSFRDRGPQPQHF. CDR3 DNA sequence: TGTGCCAGCAGCTTCCGGGACAGGGGGCCTCAGCCCCAGCATTTT. This chain uses TRBV5-5 with TRBJ1-5, with 12 bases identical to TRBD1. V was pared by 2 bases and J by 6 bases, with 3 bases of the junction left unmatched. Germline-derived CDR1 and CDR2 are SGHKS and YYEKEE (reference sequence). The CDR3 extends over 15 amino acids.